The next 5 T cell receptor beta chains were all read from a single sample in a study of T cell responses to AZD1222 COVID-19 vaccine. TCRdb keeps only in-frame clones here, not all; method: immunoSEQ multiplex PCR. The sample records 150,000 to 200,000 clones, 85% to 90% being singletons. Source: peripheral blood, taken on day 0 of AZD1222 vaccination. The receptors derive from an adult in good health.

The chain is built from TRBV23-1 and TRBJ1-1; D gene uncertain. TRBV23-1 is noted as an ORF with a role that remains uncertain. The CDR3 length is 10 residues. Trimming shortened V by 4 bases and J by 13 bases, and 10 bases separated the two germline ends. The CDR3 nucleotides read TGCGCCAGCAGTCCAAGGGCGGATTTCTTT. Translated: CASSPRADFF.

The CDR3 region is CASSLEGLRGRLDTQYF. The DNA for the CDR3 is TGTGCCAGCAGCCTGGAAGGTTTACGGGGGCGCTTAGATACGCAGTATTTT. The chain joins TRBV5-6 to TRBJ2-3; D possibly matches TRBD1 or TRBD2 (6 bases each). The germline CDR1 and CDR2 sequences are SGHDT and YYEEEE. V lost 4 bases to trimming and J lost 5 bases, with 23 bases between them. The CDR3 totals 17 residues.

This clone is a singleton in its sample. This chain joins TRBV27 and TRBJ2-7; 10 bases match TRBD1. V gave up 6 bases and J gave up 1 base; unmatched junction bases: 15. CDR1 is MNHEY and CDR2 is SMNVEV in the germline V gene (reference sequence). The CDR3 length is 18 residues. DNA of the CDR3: TGTGCCAGCAGGATCAGGACAGGGGGAGGAACCGGGTCCTACGAGCAGTACTTC. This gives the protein CASRIRTGGGTGSYEQYF.

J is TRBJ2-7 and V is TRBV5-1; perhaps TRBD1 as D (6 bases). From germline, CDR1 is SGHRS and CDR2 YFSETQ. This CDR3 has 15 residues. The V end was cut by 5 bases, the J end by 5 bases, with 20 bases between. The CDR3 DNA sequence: TGCGCCAGCAGTTTACAGGGTGCCGTCGGGGACGAGCAGTACTTC. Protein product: CASSLQGAVGDEQYF.

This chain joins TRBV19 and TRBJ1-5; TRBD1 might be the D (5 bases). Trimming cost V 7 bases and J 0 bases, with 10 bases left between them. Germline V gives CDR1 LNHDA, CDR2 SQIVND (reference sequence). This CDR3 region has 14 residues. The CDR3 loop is CASTGGFSNQPQHF. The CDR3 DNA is TGTGCCAGTACTGGGGGGTTTAGCAATCAGCCCCAGCATTTT.